The clone carrying this T cell receptor beta chain appeared a few times. Data came from immunoSEQ multiplex PCR; TCRdb stores just in-frame clones and leaves some out. The sample has roughly 20,000 clones; around 47% are singletons. Plates contained around 200,000 CFSE-labeled responder cells and around 200,000 irradiated, violet-dye-labeled stimulator cells. Sorted after the reaction were proliferating CFSE-low CD3+CD4+ and CD3+CD8+ responders. The sample comes from a study of graft-versus-host responses after intestinal transplantation. Findings and caveats of the study: There were GvH clones found in recipient marrow, and some of them appeared first in ileum or blood. Allografts from individuals with graft-donor T cell macrochimerism displayed high graft-versus-host to host-versus-graft clonal ratios. Early HvG declines after transplant were associated with peak circulating GvH clone levels.

The germline V and J ends were trimmed by 3 bases and 3 bases, with 12 bases remaining between them. The CDR3 sequence is 15 residues long. CDR1 is MNHEY and CDR2 is SMNVEV in the germline V gene (reference sequence). The TCR was taken from a human patient who was an organ donor for intestinal transplantation. Sequenced here: alloreactive CD8+ T cells from a mixed lymphocyte reaction culture, sampled before transplantation. Subset indicated: CFSE-low proliferating T cells sorted from roughly six-day pre-transplant mixed lymphocyte reaction (GvH or HvG direction). V usage is TRBV27 and J usage is TRBJ1-5, with D uncertain. This CDR3 reads CASSFSGRYNQPQHF. CDR3 in DNA: TGTGCCAGCAGTTTTTCCGGACGGTACAATCAGCCCCAGCATTTT.